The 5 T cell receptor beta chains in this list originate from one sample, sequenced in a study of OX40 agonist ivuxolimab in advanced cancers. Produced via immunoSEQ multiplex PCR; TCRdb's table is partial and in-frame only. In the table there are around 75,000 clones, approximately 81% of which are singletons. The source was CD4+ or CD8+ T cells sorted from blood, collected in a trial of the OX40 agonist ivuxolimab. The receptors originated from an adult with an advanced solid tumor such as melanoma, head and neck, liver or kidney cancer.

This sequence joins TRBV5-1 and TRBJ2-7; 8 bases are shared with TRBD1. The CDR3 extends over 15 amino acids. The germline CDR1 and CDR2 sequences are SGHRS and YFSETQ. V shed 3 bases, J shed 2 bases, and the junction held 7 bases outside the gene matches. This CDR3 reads CASSSWTGSPYEQYF. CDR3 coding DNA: TGCGCCAGCAGCTCCTGGACAGGGTCCCCCTACGAGCAGTACTTC.

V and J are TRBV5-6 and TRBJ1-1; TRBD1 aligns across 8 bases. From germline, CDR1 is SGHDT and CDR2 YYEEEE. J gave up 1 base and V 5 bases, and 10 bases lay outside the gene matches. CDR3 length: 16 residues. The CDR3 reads CASRGTGTGENTEAFF. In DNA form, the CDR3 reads TGTGCCAGCAGAGGAACCGGGACAGGAGAGAACACTGAAGCTTTCTTT.

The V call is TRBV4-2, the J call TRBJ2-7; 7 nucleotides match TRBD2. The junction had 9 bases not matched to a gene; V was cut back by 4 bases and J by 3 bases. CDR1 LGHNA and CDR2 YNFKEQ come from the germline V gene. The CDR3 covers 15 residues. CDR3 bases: TGTGCCAGCAGCCCCGAGATGGCGGGGGACTACGAGCAGTACTTC. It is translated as CASSPEMAGDYEQYF.

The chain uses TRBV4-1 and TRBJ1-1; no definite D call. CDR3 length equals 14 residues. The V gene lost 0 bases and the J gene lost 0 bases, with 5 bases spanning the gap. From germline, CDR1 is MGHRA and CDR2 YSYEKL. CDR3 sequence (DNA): TGCGCCAGCAGCCAAGAGACCATGAACACTGAAGCTTTCTTT. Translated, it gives CASSQETMNTEAFF.

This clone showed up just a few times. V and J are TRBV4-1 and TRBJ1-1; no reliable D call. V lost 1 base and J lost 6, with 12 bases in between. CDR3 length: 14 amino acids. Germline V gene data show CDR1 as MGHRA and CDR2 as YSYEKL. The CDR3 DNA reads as TGCGCCAGCAGCCAAGGTGATTGGGCTTCTGAAGCTTTCTTT. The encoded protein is CASSQGDWASEAFF.